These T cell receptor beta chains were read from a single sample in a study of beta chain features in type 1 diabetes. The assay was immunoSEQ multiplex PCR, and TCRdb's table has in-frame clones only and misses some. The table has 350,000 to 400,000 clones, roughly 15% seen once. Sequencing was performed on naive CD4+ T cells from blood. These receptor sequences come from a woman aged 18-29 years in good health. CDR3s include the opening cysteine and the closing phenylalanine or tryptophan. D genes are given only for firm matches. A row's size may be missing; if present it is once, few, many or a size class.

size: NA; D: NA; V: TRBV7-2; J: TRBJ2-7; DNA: TGTGCCAGCAGCTTAGTGTTTGGAGGGGCCAGCTACGAGCAGTACTTC; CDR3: CASSLVFGGASYEQYF
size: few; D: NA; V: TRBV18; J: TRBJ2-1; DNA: TGTGCCAGCTCAACAGCGGAGGACAATGAGCAGTTCTTC; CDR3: CASSTAEDNEQFF
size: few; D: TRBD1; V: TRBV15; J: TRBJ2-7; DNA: TGTGCCACCAGCGGACGGACAGGGGGTTACGAGCAGTACTTC; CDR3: CATSGRTGGYEQYF
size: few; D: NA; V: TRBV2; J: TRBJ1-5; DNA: TGTGCCAGCAGTAGGGCGGGGGGCGAGCAGCCCCAGCATTTT; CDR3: CASSRAGGEQPQHF
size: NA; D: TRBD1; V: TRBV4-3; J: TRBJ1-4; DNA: TGCGCCAGCAGCCGCAGACAGGGCCCCTTCAATGAAAAACTGTTTTTT; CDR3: CASSRRQGPFNEKLFF
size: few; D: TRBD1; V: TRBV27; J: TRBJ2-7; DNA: TGTGCCAGCAGCCCAGACAGGGTGTCCTACGAGCAGTACTTC; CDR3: CASSPDRVSYEQYF
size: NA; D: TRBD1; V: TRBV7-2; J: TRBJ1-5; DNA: TGTGCCAGCAGCCTTAGACAGGGGGTGGATCAGCCCCAGCATTTT; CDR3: CASSLRQGVDQPQHF
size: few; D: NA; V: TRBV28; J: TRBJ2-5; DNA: TGTGCCAGCAGTCCCTCTGGACAGGGGGGACTAGCGGTCCCAGAGACCCAGTACTTC; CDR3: CASSPSGQGGLAVPETQYF
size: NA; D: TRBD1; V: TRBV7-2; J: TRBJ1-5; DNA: TGTGCCAGCAGCTTGTCAGGGACAGGAAATCAGCCCCAGCATTTT; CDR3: CASSLSGTGNQPQHF
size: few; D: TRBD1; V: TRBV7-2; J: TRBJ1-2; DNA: TGTGCCAGCAGTCCGGGCCGCCGGGACAGGTTGTTTTACGGCTACACCTTC; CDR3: CASSPGRRDRLFYGYTF
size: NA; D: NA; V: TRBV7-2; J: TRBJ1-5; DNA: TGTGCCAGCAGCTTAGTCGGTCAGCCCCAGCATTTT; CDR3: CASSLVGQPQHF
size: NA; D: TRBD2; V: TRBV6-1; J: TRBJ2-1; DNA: TGTGCCAGCACCCTTGCGGGGGGGAGGGAGATAGGGTTCTTC; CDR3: CASTLAGGREIGFF
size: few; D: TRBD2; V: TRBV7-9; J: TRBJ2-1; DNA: TGTGCCAGCAGCGGGAGGGAGGGTTACAATGAGCAGTTCTTC; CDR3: CASSGREGYNEQFF
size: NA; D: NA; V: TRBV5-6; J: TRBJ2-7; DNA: TGTGCCAGCAGCTTGGCCGTCGAGCAGTACTTC; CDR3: CASSLAVEQYF
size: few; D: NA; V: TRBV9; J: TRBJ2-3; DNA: TGTGCCAGCAGCGCAGACAGGATGGGCACAGATACGCAGTATTTT; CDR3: CASSADRMGTDTQYF
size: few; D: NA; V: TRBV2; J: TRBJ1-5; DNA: TGTGCCAGCAGCGAGGGAGAGGGTCAGCCCCAGCATTTT; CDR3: CASSEGEGQPQHF
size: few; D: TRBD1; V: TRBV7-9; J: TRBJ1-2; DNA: TGTGCCAGCAGCCCCCGGGACAGTTATGGCTACACCTTC; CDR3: CASSPRDSYGYTF
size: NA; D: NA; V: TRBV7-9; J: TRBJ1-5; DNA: TGTGCCAGCAGCCCTATTGGCGGACAGAATCAGCCCCAGCATTTT; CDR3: CASSPIGGQNQPQHF